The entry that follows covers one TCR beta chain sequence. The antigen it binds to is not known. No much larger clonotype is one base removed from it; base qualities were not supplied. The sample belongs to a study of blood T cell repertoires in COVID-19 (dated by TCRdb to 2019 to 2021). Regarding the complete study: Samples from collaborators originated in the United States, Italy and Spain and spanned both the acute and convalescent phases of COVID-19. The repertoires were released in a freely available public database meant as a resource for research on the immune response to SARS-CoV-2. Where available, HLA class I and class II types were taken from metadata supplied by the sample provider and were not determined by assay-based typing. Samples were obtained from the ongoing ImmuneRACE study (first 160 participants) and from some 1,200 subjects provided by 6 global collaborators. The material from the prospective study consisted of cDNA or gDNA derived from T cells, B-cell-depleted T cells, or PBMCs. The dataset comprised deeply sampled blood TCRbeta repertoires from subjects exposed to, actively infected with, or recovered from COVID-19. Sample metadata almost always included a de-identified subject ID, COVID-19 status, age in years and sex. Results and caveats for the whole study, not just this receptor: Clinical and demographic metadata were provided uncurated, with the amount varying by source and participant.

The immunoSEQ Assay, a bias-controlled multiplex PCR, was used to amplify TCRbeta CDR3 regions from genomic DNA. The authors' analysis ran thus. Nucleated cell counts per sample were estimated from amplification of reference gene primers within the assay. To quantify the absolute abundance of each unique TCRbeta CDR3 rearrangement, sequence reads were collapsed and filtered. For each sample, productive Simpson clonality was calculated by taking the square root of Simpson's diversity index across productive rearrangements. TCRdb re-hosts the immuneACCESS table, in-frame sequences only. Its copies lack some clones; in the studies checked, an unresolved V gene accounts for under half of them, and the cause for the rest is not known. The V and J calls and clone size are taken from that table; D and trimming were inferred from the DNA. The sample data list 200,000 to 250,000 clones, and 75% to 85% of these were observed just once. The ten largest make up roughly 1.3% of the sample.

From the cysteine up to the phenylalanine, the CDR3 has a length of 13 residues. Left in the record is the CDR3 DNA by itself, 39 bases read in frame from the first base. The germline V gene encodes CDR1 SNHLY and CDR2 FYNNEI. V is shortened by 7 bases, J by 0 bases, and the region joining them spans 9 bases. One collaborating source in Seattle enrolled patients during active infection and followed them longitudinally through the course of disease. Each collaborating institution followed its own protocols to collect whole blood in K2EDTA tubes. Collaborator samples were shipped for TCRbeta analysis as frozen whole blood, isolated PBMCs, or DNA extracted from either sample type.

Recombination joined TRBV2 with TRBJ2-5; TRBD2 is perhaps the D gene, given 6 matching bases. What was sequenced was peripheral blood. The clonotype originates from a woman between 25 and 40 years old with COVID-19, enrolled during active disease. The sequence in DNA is TGTGCCAGCAACCGGGAGTACCAAGAGACCCAGTACTTC. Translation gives CASNREYQETQYF.